A selection of T cell receptor beta chains follows, all from one sample in a study of T-cell memory formation after mild COVID-19. TCRdb ran MiXCR on the 5' RACE reads and lists one entry per CDR3 protein. In the table there are a few hundred thousand distinct CDR3 sequences, roughly 25% of which are singletons. The sample was PBMCs or a T cell subset sorted from them (not recorded which). The receptors stem from an adult woman who had mild COVID-19 (a few samples of this study predate the infection). Cell type and time point are not known. The CDR3 runs from the conserved cysteine through the conserved F or W. A D gene is named only where the DNA matches it firmly. Only part of the rows carry a size: once, few, many, or a class if the clone is expanded.

D gene: -
J gene: TRBJ2-5
clone size: -
V gene: TRBV24-1
CDR3 protein: CATSDLGSGGAETQYF
CDR3 DNA: TGTGCCACCAGTGATTTGGGTTCTGGGGGAGCGGAGACCCAGTACTTC

D gene: -
J gene: TRBJ1-3
clone size: -
V gene: TRBV12-3/TRBV12-4
CDR3 protein: CASSSKWLGNTIYF
CDR3 DNA: TGTGCCAGCAGTTCTAAGTGGTTGGGAAACACCATATATTTT

D gene: -
J gene: TRBJ2-3
clone size: -
V gene: TRBV6-5
CDR3 protein: CASRRAGVGGTQYF
CDR3 DNA: TGTGCCAGCCGAAGGGCAGGGGTTGGAGGTACGCAGTATTTT

D gene: -
J gene: TRBJ2-7
clone size: -
V gene: TRBV2
CDR3 protein: CASNMGSGSYEQYF
CDR3 DNA: TGTGCCAGCAACATGGGTAGCGGCAGCTACGAGCAGTACTTC

D gene: TRBD1
J gene: TRBJ1-1
clone size: few
V gene: TRBV5-1
CDR3 protein: CASSLTGGITEAFF
CDR3 DNA: TGCGCCAGCAGCTTAACAGGGGGCATCACTGAAGCTTTCTTT

D gene: -
J gene: TRBJ1-1
clone size: few
V gene: TRBV4-2
CDR3 protein: CASSQQDVGRNTEAFF
CDR3 DNA: TGTGCCAGCAGCCAACAAGATGTGGGGCGGAACACTGAAGCTTTCTTT

D gene: TRBD2
J gene: TRBJ2-1
clone size: few
V gene: TRBV29-1
CDR3 protein: CSVGLAGGPGYNEQFF
CDR3 DNA: TGCAGCGTGGGACTAGCGGGGGGGCCGGGCTACAATGAGCAGTTCTTC

D gene: -
J gene: TRBJ1-1
clone size: -
V gene: TRBV7-9
CDR3 protein: CASEASGSTEAFF
CDR3 DNA: TGTGCCAGCGAAGCCAGTGGGAGCACTGAAGCTTTCTTT

D gene: -
J gene: TRBJ2-7
clone size: -
V gene: TRBV4-2
CDR3 protein: CASSPFGGEASEQYF
CDR3 DNA: TGTGCCAGCAGCCCCTTCGGGGGAGAGGCTTCCGAGCAGTACTTC

D gene: -
J gene: TRBJ2-3
clone size: -
V gene: TRBV4-1
CDR3 protein: CASSPPRVGADTQYF
CDR3 DNA: TGCGCCAGCAGCCCACCGCGCGTCGGCGCAGATACGCAGTATTTT

D gene: -
J gene: TRBJ2-1
clone size: -
V gene: TRBV20-1
CDR3 protein: CSARVGGGLYNEQFF
CDR3 DNA: TGCAGTGCTAGAGTCGGCGGGGGCCTATACAATGAGCAGTTCTTC

D gene: -
J gene: TRBJ2-7
clone size: -
V gene: TRBV9
CDR3 protein: CASSVEQGGDEQYF
CDR3 DNA: TGTGCCAGCAGCGTAGAACAAGGGGGAGACGAGCAGTACTTC

D gene: -
J gene: TRBJ2-3
clone size: -
V gene: TRBV7-2
CDR3 protein: CASSLSRWDTQYF
CDR3 DNA: TGTGCCAGCAGCTTATCCCGGTGGGATACGCAGTATTTT

D gene: -
J gene: TRBJ2-4
clone size: few
V gene: TRBV6-4
CDR3 protein: CASSDFAGGNIQYF
CDR3 DNA: TGTGCCAGCAGTGACTTTGCCGGGGGAAACATTCAGTACTTC

D gene: -
J gene: TRBJ1-3
clone size: -
V gene: TRBV12-3/TRBV12-4
CDR3 protein: CASSGTNSGNTIYF
CDR3 DNA: TGTGCCAGCAGTGGGACAAACTCTGGAAACACCATATATTTT

D gene: -
J gene: TRBJ2-2
clone size: -
V gene: TRBV9
CDR3 protein: CASSVAGYGELFF
CDR3 DNA: TGTGCCAGCAGCGTAGCTGGGTACGGGGAGCTGTTTTTT

D gene: -
J gene: TRBJ1-5
clone size: few
V gene: TRBV15
CDR3 protein: CATSRKAGSNQPQHF
CDR3 DNA: TGTGCCACCAGCAGAAAAGCAGGGAGCAATCAGCCCCAGCATTTT

D gene: -
J gene: TRBJ2-5
clone size: -
V gene: TRBV15
CDR3 protein: CATSSREKLVSRETQYF
CDR3 DNA: TGTGCCACCAGCAGTCGAGAGAAACTAGTTAGCCGGGAGACCCAGTACTTC

D gene: -
J gene: TRBJ1-1
clone size: few
V gene: TRBV7-9
CDR3 protein: CASSLAEGLNTEAFF
CDR3 DNA: TGTGCCAGCAGCTTAGCAGAAGGGCTGAACACTGAAGCTTTCTTT

D gene: -
J gene: TRBJ1-5
clone size: -
V gene: TRBV4-1
CDR3 protein: CASSHPSGINQPQHF
CDR3 DNA: TGCGCCAGCAGCCACCCCTCGGGCATTAATCAGCCCCAGCATTTT

D gene: TRBD2
J gene: TRBJ2-5
clone size: -
V gene: TRBV6-2/TRBV6-3
CDR3 protein: CASSYGLAGDPAPETQYF
CDR3 DNA: TGTGCCAGCAGTTACGGACTAGCGGGAGACCCAGCTCCGGAGACCCAGTACTTC

D gene: -
J gene: TRBJ1-1
clone size: -
V gene: TRBV3-1
CDR3 protein: CASSQAGARNTEAFF
CDR3 DNA: TGTGCCAGCAGCCAAGCGGGGGCTCGGAACACTGAAGCTTTCTTT

D gene: -
J gene: TRBJ1-5
clone size: -
V gene: TRBV7-9
CDR3 protein: CASSLAYRDQPQHF
CDR3 DNA: TGTGCCAGCAGCTTAGCTTATCGTGATCAGCCCCAGCATTTT

D gene: -
J gene: TRBJ2-2
clone size: few
V gene: TRBV5-1
CDR3 protein: CASSPQEGARYTGELFF
CDR3 DNA: TGCGCCAGCAGCCCACAGGAGGGGGCGAGGTACACCGGGGAGCTGTTTTTT

D gene: -
J gene: TRBJ2-7
clone size: -
V gene: TRBV5-1
CDR3 protein: CASSLKGSRYEQYF
CDR3 DNA: TGCGCCAGCAGCTTGAAAGGCAGCCGCTACGAGCAGTACTTC

D gene: -
J gene: TRBJ2-2
clone size: few
V gene: TRBV12-3/TRBV12-4
CDR3 protein: CASSLASGSGELFF
CDR3 DNA: TGTGCCAGCAGTTTGGCGTCAGGGTCTGGGGAGCTGTTTTTT

D gene: -
J gene: TRBJ2-1
clone size: few
V gene: TRBV12-3/TRBV12-4
CDR3 protein: CASISSYNEQFF
CDR3 DNA: TGTGCCAGCATTAGTTCCTACAATGAGCAGTTCTTC

D gene: TRBD1
J gene: TRBJ1-1
clone size: few
V gene: TRBV5-1
CDR3 protein: CASSRDSNTEAFF
CDR3 DNA: TGCGCCAGCAGCCGGGACAGCAACACTGAAGCTTTCTTT

D gene: -
J gene: TRBJ1-1
clone size: few
V gene: TRBV18
CDR3 protein: CASSPRGPPTEAFF
CDR3 DNA: TGTGCCAGCTCACCCCGTGGCCCGCCCACTGAAGCTTTCTTT

D gene: -
J gene: TRBJ1-3
clone size: -
V gene: TRBV27
CDR3 protein: CASSWQASGNTIYF
CDR3 DNA: TGTGCCAGCAGTTGGCAAGCGTCTGGAAACACCATATATTTT

D gene: -
J gene: TRBJ2-7
clone size: few
V gene: TRBV29-1
CDR3 protein: CSVEVGEKQYF
CDR3 DNA: TGCAGCGTTGAAGTTGGGGAGAAGCAGTACTTC

D gene: -
J gene: TRBJ2-6
clone size: -
V gene: TRBV4-3
CDR3 protein: CASSLNPGANVLTF
CDR3 DNA: TGCGCCAGCAGCCTTAACCCTGGGGCCAACGTCCTGACTTTC

D gene: TRBD1
J gene: TRBJ2-7
clone size: many
V gene: TRBV3-1
CDR3 protein: CASSRTGYEQYF
CDR3 DNA: TGTGCCAGCAGTAGGACAGGCTACGAGCAGTACTTC

D gene: -
J gene: TRBJ1-2
clone size: -
V gene: TRBV29-1
CDR3 protein: CSVAPGRDYGYTF
CDR3 DNA: TGCAGCGTTGCCCCCGGGAGAGACTATGGCTACACCTTC

D gene: -
J gene: TRBJ1-2
clone size: -
V gene: TRBV19
CDR3 protein: CASSTGQLTGANYGYTF
CDR3 DNA: TGTGCCAGTAGTACAGGGCAGCTGACGGGAGCTAACTATGGCTACACCTTC

D gene: TRBD2
J gene: TRBJ2-5
clone size: -
V gene: TRBV5-1
CDR3 protein: CASSYSGGTQETQYF
CDR3 DNA: TGCGCCAGCAGTTATAGCGGGGGTACTCAAGAGACCCAGTACTTC